This T cell receptor (beta chain) derives from a study of cytomegalovirus exposure and HLA in healthy donors. Whole-study findings and limits: Most TCRs appeared rarely, but some public TCRs recurred in many donors. A later analysis showed TCR association rates differing by HLA locus, peaking at DRB1 and lowest at HLA-C. Earlier analysis looked at TCR beta V segments, and most were productive about 90% or about 30% of the time. More clonal expansion characterized HLA-associated TCR beta chains than equally common others in a later analysis.

Per the germline V gene, CDR1 is MNHEY and CDR2 is SVGAGI. The CDR3 has 16 amino acids. Trimming removed 0 bases from V and 5 bases from J; junction bases left unmatched: 6. The PCR contained 60 Vbeta and 13 Jbeta primers. Only in-frame clones appear in the TCRdb table, and some are missing; sequencing was by immunoSEQ multiplex PCR. The profile covers 250,000 or so clones, with about 81% appearing a single time and around 8.6% taken by the ten largest. Remarks on this clone: Its target is unknown.

The receptor's source is an older woman in good health and CMV-seropositive. The sample comprised PBMCs. The chain joins TRBV6-5 to TRBJ2-2; 7 bases align to TRBD1. The CDR3, as DNA: TGTGCCAGCAGTTACTCGAAGACAGGGCAGACCGGGGAGCTGTTTTTT. Translation gives CASSYSKTGQTGELFF.